Following are 20 T cell receptor beta chains from one sample sequenced in a study of blood T cell repertoires in COVID-19 (dated by TCRdb to about 2020). The method was the immunoSEQ multiplex PCR assay. Entries here come from immuneACCESS through TCRdb and include only in-frame sequences with V and J called. Some clones fail to appear in such tables; in the studies checked, an unresolved V gene covers under half of the shortfall, and the cause of the remainder is unknown. In this sample the table shows more than 300,000 clones, 70% to 90% of which occur a single time. Approximately 5% of the sample is in the top ten clones. The sample comprised PBMCs or T cells enriched from blood (not recorded which). Receptors were obtained from a woman in her thirties who had recovered from COVID-19.

This sequence joins TRBV11-2 and TRBJ1-1; D is possibly TRBD1 (6 bases). The CDR3 length is 14 residues. CDR1 and CDR2 (germline): SGHAT, FQNNGV. V lost 5 bases and J lost 4, with 14 bases in between. CDR3 amino acids: CASSQNRAATEAFF. For the CDR3, the DNA is TGTGCCAGCAGCCAAAACAGGGCTGCCACTGAAGCTTTCTTT. The whole variable domain, remainder taken from reference TRBV11-2 and TRBJ1-1, is EAGVAQSPRYKIIEKRQSVAFWCNPISGHATLYWYQQILGQGPKLLIQFQNNGVVDDSQLPKDRFSAERLKGVDSTLKIQPAKLEDSAVYLCASSQNRAATEAFFGQGTRLTVV.

The rearrangement joins TRBV7-9 to TRBJ2-4; perhaps TRBD1 as D (5 bases). Germline CDR1 reads SEHNR; CDR2 reads FQNEAQ (reference sequence). Trimming took off 5 bases at V and 3 bases at J, with 23 bases between the two ends. The CDR3 runs 18 residues. This chain's CDR3 is CASSPSLARASVKNIQYF. CDR3 DNA sequence: TGTGCCAGCAGCCCCTCTCTTGCCAGGGCCTCAGTCAAAAACATTCAGTACTTC.

The sample holds one count of this clone. J is TRBJ1-1 and V is TRBV30, with D hard to call. V was clipped by 3 bases and J by 7 bases, with 9 bases between them. Germline lookup yields CDR1 GTSNPN and CDR2 SVGIG (reference sequence). The CDR3 has 11 amino acids. CDR3 nucleotides: TGTGCCTGGAGGGACGGGAATGAAGCTTTCTTT. This codes for CAWRDGNEAFF.

The chain joins TRBV6-5 to TRBJ2-5; 15 bases agree with TRBD2. The length of the CDR3 is 15 residues. The V and J ends lost 9 bases and 2 bases, in that order; junction bases with no gene match: 4. Per germline, CDR1 MNHEY and CDR2 SVGAGI. The CDR3 DNA is TGTGCCAGTGGACTAGCGGGGGGGCTTCAAGAGACCCAGTACTTC. Amino acids: CASGLAGGLQETQYF.

The chain couples TRBV20-1 to TRBJ1-2; 9 bases map to TRBD1. The V gene end was trimmed by 3 bases and the J gene end by 2 bases; junction bases not matched to a gene: 7. The CDR3 has 15 residues. The germline V gene has CDR1 DFQATT and CDR2 SNEGSKA (reference sequence). CDR3: CSASTGGFGNYGYTF. DNA for the CDR3: TGCAGTGCTAGTACAGGGGGCTTCGGAAACTATGGCTACACCTTC.

The chain has TRBV5-1 and TRBJ1-1; 9 nucleotides line up with TRBD1. J lost 1 base, V lost 4 bases, and 8 bases had no gene match. Germline CDR1 and CDR2: SGHRS and YFSETQ. This CDR3 is built from 16 residues. The CDR3 spells CASSPWTGDPNTEAFF. The CDR3 nucleotides read TGCGCCAGCAGCCCCTGGACAGGGGACCCGAACACTGAAGCTTTCTTT.

The chain employs TRBV9 and TRBJ2-2; 7 nucleotides match TRBD1. With V trimmed by 4 bases and J by 2 bases, 5 bases remained unmatched. Germline V gene lookup returns CDR1 SGDLS and CDR2 YYNGEE. This CDR3 has 15 amino acids. CDR3 in DNA: TGTGCCAGCAGCCCCGGGACAGTTAACACCGGGGAGCTGTTTTTT. It is translated as CASSPGTVNTGELFF.

CDR3 nucleotides: TGCGCCAGCAGCTTGCTACCCAACTTCTCCCCCTACAATGAGCAGTTCTTC. Translating gives CASSLLPNFSPYNEQFF. V is TRBV5-1 and J is TRBJ2-1; unclear D gene. Trimming stripped 1 base from V and 2 bases from J, with 16 bases between. The length of the CDR3 is 17 residues. Germline assignment: CDR1 SGHRS and CDR2 YFSETQ.

V usage is TRBV5-4 and J usage is TRBJ2-7; 9 nucleotides align to TRBD1. The junction had 7 bases not matched to a gene; V was cut back by 2 bases and J by 7 bases. Germline assignment: CDR1 SGHNT and CDR2 YYREEE (reference sequence). The CDR3 has 14 amino acids. Here the CDR3 reads CASSFTGGVREQYF. Here the CDR3 DNA reads TGTGCCAGCAGCTTCACAGGGGGCGTGCGGGAGCAGTACTTC. The entire variable domain, with the rest obtained from reference TRBV5-4 and TRBJ2-7, is as follows: ETGVTQSPTHLIKTRGQQVTLRCSSQSGHNTVSWYQQALGQGPQFIFQYYREEENGRGNFPPRFSGLQFPNYSSELNVNALELDDSALYLCASSFTGGVREQYFGPGTRLTVT.

DNA of the CDR3: TGTGCCAGCAGCCCTGATACCCCCCCGAGACAGGGCCGGCGGGCTTTCTTT. Encoded protein: CASSPDTPPRQGRRAFF. The chain employs TRBV7-6 and TRBJ1-1; TRBD1 matches at 7 bases. Germline V CDR1 and CDR2: SGHVS, FNYEAQ. V gave up 5 bases and J gave up 11 bases; unmatched junction bases: 23. There are 17 residues in the CDR3.

This clone has just a few counts. V gene TRBV9 combines with J gene TRBJ2-5; 11 bases line up with TRBD2. Germline trimming cut 3 bases from V and 1 base from J; bases unmatched to any gene: 5. The germline gives CDR1 SGDLS, CDR2 YYNGEE. The CDR3 totals 16 residues. The CDR3 nucleotides read TGTGCCAGCAGCGCTGTTAGCGGGGGGGCCCAAGAGACCCAGTACTTC. It codes for CASSAVSGGAQETQYF.

The chain joins TRBV7-2 to TRBJ1-5; tentatively, D is TRBD1 (5 bases). Trimming stripped 1 base from V and 6 bases from J, with 19 bases between. The CDR3 covers 17 residues. The germline gives CDR1 SGHTA, CDR2 FQGNSA. CDR3 residues: CASSLVGGTGVGQPQHF. CDR3 bases: TGTGCCAGCAGCTTAGTGGGGGGGACGGGAGTAGGTCAGCCCCAGCATTTT.

The chain employs TRBV18 and TRBJ1-3, with D possibly TRBD1 on 5 matching bases. The CDR3 is 14 residues long. Germline loops: CDR1 KGHSH, CDR2 LQKENI. V was pared by 6 bases and J by 3 bases, with 12 bases between. The CDR3 DNA reads as TGTGCCAGCTCGGCGGACAACCTTGGAAACACCATATATTTT. Residues: CASSADNLGNTIYF. Full variable domain (missing parts from reference TRBV18 and TRBJ1-3): NAGVMQNPRHLVRRRGQEARLRCSPMKGHSHVYWYRQLPEEGLKFMVYLQKENIIDESGMPKERFSAEFPKEGPSILRIQQVVRGDSAAYFCASSADNLGNTIYFGEGSWLTVV.

The chain couples TRBV15 to TRBJ2-1; D remains unclear. The V gene's germline CDR1 is LNHNV and CDR2 YYDKDF (reference sequence). Between the trimmed V and J ends, which lost 3 bases and 7 bases, there was a span of 10 bases. The CDR3 has 13 amino acids. In DNA, the CDR3 is TGTGCCACCAGCAGTGGAGTCATGAATGAGCAGTTCTTC. Its translation is CATSSGVMNEQFF.

This sequence joins TRBV6-5 and TRBJ1-2, with D tentatively TRBD1 (6 bases). Trimming removed 6 bases from V and 4 bases from J, with 12 bases in between. The CDR3 loop spans 13 amino acids. Germline assignment: CDR1 MNHEY and CDR2 SVGAGI. CDR3 nucleotides: TGTGCCAGCAGGGAGACAGGATCCTATGGCTACACCTTC. This translates into CASRETGSYGYTF.

The V call is TRBV5-6, the J call TRBJ2-2; D is uncertain. Per the germline V gene, CDR1 is SGHDT and CDR2 is YYEEEE. The CDR3 covers 12 residues. V was clipped by 0 bases and J by 7 bases, with 4 bases between them. The CDR3 spells CASSLVSGELFF. CDR3 DNA sequence: TGTGCCAGCAGCTTGGTTAGCGGGGAGCTGTTTTTT.

The chain combines TRBV30 with TRBJ2-7; D is possibly TRBD2 (6 bases). V shed 4 bases and J shed 4 bases, with 14 bases lying between them. This CDR3 region has 13 residues. The germline V gene encodes CDR1 GTSNPN and CDR2 SVGIG (reference sequence). CDR3 bases: TGTGCCTGGACCCAGCTGGGACTTTACGAGCAGTACTTC. Translating gives CAWTQLGLYEQYF.

Here the CDR3 DNA reads TGTGCCAGCAGCTGGGACACGGCCGACTATGGCTACACCTTC. Its translation: CASSWDTADYGYTF. This sequence joins TRBV5-4 and TRBJ1-2, with D possibly matching TRBD1 (6 bases). The CDR3 is made up of 14 amino acids. In germline, CDR1 is SGHNT, CDR2 YYREEE (reference sequence). With 3 bases removed from V and 3 bases from J, the gap between germline ends came to 12 bases.

For this clone: Additional DNA sequences in this sample encode the identical CDR3. The chain is built from TRBV5-6 and TRBJ1-2; D is ambiguous. This CDR3 spans 13 amino acids. Between the trimmed V and J ends, which lost 0 bases and 0 bases, there was a span of 3 bases. Germline CDR1 SGHDT, CDR2 YYEEEE. The CDR3 DNA is TGTGCCAGCAGCTTGGTATCTAACTATGGCTACACCTTC. Protein: CASSLVSNYGYTF.

The J gene is TRBJ2-5, the V gene TRBV5-6; 9 bases are a match to TRBD1. The germline gives CDR1 SGHDT, CDR2 YYEEEE. The CDR3 totals 16 residues. V was pared by 4 bases and J by 0 bases, with 7 bases of the junction left unmatched. Written as DNA, the CDR3 is TGTGCCAGCAGCCGCACAGGGGGCGCCAACCAAGAGACCCAGTACTTC. Amino acid sequence: CASSRTGGANQETQYF.